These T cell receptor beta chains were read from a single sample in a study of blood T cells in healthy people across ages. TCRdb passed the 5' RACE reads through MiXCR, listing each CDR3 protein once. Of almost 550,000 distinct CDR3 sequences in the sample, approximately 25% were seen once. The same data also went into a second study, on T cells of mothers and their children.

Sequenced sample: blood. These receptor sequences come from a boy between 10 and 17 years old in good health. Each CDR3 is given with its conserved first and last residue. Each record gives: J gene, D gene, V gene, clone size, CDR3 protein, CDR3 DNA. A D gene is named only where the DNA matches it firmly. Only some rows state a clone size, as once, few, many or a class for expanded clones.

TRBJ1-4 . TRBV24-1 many CATTQGGPKRLFF TGTGCCACCACACAAGGAGGCCCTAAGAGACTGTTTTTT
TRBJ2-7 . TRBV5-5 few CASSLAAQVGAYEQYF TGTGCCAGCAGCTTGGCCGCGCAGGTCGGGGCCTACGAGCAGTACTTC
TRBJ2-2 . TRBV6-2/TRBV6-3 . CASEKDWGEATGELFF TGTGCCAGCGAAAAGGACTGGGGGGAAGCCACCGGGGAGCTGTTTTTT
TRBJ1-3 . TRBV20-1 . CSARAHSYSGNTIYF TGCAGTGCTAGAGCCCACAGCTACTCTGGAAACACCATATATTTT
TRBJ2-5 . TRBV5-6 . CASSLRVGWGTQYF TGTGCCAGCAGCCTGAGAGTGGGGTGGGGGACCCAGTACTTC
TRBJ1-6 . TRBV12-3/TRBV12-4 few CASSSTVNNSPLHF TGTGCCAGCAGTTCTACAGTAAATAATTCACCCCTCCACTTT
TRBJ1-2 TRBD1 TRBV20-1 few CSAGDRATNYGYTF TGCAGTGCTGGGGACAGGGCCACGAACTATGGCTACACCTTC
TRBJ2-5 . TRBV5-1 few CASSRTPLSGETQYF TGCGCCAGCAGCCGGACTCCTCTCTCCGGGGAGACCCAGTACTTC
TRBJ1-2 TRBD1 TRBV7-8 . CASSGPGQGRRYGYTF TGTGCCAGCAGCGGACCGGGACAGGGGAGGAGGTATGGCTACACCTTC
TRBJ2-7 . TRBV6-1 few CASSWGQGPSYEQYF TGTGCCAGCAGTTGGGGGCAGGGCCCTTCCTACGAGCAGTACTTC
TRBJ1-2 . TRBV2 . CASSVSVGANYGYTF TGTGCCAGCAGTGTTTCAGTCGGGGCTAACTATGGCTACACCTTC
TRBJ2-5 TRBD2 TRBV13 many CASTRTSGGKETQYF TGTGCCAGCACCCGGACTAGCGGGGGAAAGGAGACCCAGTACTTC
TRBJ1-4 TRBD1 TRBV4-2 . CASSQDSGTGENEKLFF TGTGCCAGCAGCCAAGACTCTGGCACAGGGGAGAATGAAAAACTGTTTTTT
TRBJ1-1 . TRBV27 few CASSLSFGLEAFF TGTGCCAGCAGTTTATCATTCGGGCTTGAAGCTTTCTTT
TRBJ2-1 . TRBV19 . CATRRSRAVNEQFF TGTGCCACCAGGAGGTCCCGGGCGGTCAATGAGCAGTTCTTC
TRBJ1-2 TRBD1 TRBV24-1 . CATSVGTGAGYTF TGTGCCACCAGTGTTGGGACAGGGGCCGGCTACACCTTC
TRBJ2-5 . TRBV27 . CASSLLGGRTQYF TGTGCCAGCAGTTTGTTAGGGGGGAGGACCCAGTACTTC
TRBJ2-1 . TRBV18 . CASSPKGAYEQFF TGTGCCAGCTCACCAAAAGGGGCCTATGAGCAGTTCTTC
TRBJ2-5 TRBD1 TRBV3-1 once CASSRRTGEETQYF TGTGCCAGCAGCCGCCGGACAGGGGAAGAGACCCAGTACTTC
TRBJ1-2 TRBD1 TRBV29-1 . CSAHRGTNYGYTF TGCAGCGCCCACAGGGGAACCAACTATGGCTACACCTTC